These 30 T cell receptor beta chains originate from one sample sequenced in a study of yellow fever vaccine responses in identical twins. MiXCR, run by TCRdb on the RT-PCR reads, gives a single entry per CDR3 protein. The sample has more than 10,000 distinct CDR3 sequences, 84% seen once. The material was T cells from blood (PBMCs), unsorted or a sorted subset (not recorded which), obtained before or after yellow fever vaccination (not recorded which). These receptors originate from a young woman who received the yellow fever vaccine.

A word on this clonotype: One end of the junction fails to match germline, which may point to a read error. The chain combines TRBV7-3 with TRBJ2-2; 7 nucleotides align to TRBD1. The CDR3 is 16 amino acids. CDR1 SGHTA and CDR2 FQGTGA come from the germline V gene. Here the CDR3 reads CASSLRSTGNPGELFF. The CDR3 DNA reads as TGTGCCAGCAGCTTAAGATCGACAGGGAACCCCGGGGAGCTGTTTTTT.

This sequence joins TRBV20-1 and TRBJ2-3; 14 bases align to TRBD2. Per germline, CDR1 DFQATT and CDR2 SNEGSKA (reference sequence). J was trimmed by 6 bases and V by 5 bases; bases with no gene match: 7. The CDR3 consists of 15 residues. CDR3 nucleotides: TGCAGTGCTGGGGGACTAGCGGGAGCTTGGGATACGCAGTATTTT. Protein sequence: CSAGGLAGAWDTQYF.

A single count supports this clonotype. The V gene is TRBV11-1, the J gene TRBJ1-5; D unclear. CDR1 and CDR2 (germline): SGHAT, FQDESV (reference sequence). This CDR3 is built from 14 residues. The germline V and J ends were trimmed by 4 bases and 7 bases, with 14 bases remaining between them. The CDR3 sequence: CASSSSVGVQPQHF. The CDR3 DNA reads TGTGCCAGCAGCTCCTCCGTGGGAGTCCAGCCCCAGCATTTT.

This chain uses TRBV6-2 or TRBV6-3 with TRBJ1-4, with D hard to call. The V and J ends lost 3 bases and 8 bases respectively, with 13 bases between them. Germline CDR1 MNHEY, CDR2 SVGEGT. The CDR3 consists of 14 residues. The CDR3 loop reads CASSYSFSEEKLFF. The CDR3 nucleotides read TGTGCCAGCAGTTATAGCTTTTCGGAAGAAAAACTGTTTTTT.

The chain couples TRBV9 to TRBJ2-3; TRBD2 matches 8 bases. V shed 2 bases, J shed 4 bases, and the junction held 3 bases outside the gene matches. Germline V CDR1 and CDR2: SGDLS, YYNGEE. The CDR3 is made up of 14 amino acids. The CDR3 DNA is TGTGCCAGCAGCGTGCTAGCGGGCCCAGATACGCAGTATTTT. This codes for CASSVLAGPDTQYF.

The V and J genes are TRBV10-1 and TRBJ2-1; 10 bases match TRBD2. Trimming took 2 bases from V and 4 from J; bases not matched to a gene: 5. Germline V gene sequence: CDR1 WNHNN, CDR2 SYGVQD (reference sequence). The CDR3 has 16 amino acids. CDR3 nucleotides: TGCGCCAGCAGTGAGACTCCTAGCGGGAGTTACAATGAGCAGTTCTTC. It yields the protein CASSETPSGSYNEQFF.

The chain joins TRBV6-9 to TRBJ2-1; 9 bases fit TRBD2. V was pared by 2 bases and J by 6 bases, with 5 bases of the junction left unmatched. This CDR3 has 15 amino acids. Germline V gene sequence: CDR1 MNHGY, CDR2 SVAAGI. The CDR3 is CASSYRLADLNEQFF. Here the CDR3 DNA reads TGTGCCAGCAGTTATAGACTAGCGGACCTCAATGAGCAGTTCTTC.

In this sample, this clonotype turned up a few times. The rearrangement uses TRBV2 and TRBJ2-7; D gene unclear. V lost 4 bases and J 0 bases, leaving 16 bases between the germline ends. The CDR3 contains 16 residues. Looked up from germline, CDR1 is SNHLY and CDR2 is FYNNEI. The CDR3 bases are TGTGCCAGCAGTGCAAGCCCGGTCTTGAGCTCCTACGAGCAGTACTTC. It yields the protein CASSASPVLSSYEQYF.

The genes are TRBV5-6 and TRBJ1-6; D unresolved. V shed 0 bases and J shed 7 bases, with 8 bases lying between them. CDR3 length: 14 residues. Looked up from germline, CDR1 is SGHDT and CDR2 is YYEEEE. In DNA form, the CDR3 reads TGTGCCAGCAGCTTGGAGTTAGCCAATTCACCCCTCCACTTT. Residues: CASSLELANSPLHF.

The chain combines TRBV29-1 with TRBJ2-1; TRBD2 is a possible D gene (6 bases). CDR1 is SQVTM, CDR2 ANQGSEA, per germline. The V and J ends lost 7 bases and 9 bases respectively, with 13 bases between them. The CDR3 length is 11 residues. CDR3 sequence: CSETSVSEQFF. The CDR3 DNA is TGCAGCGAGACTAGTGTTAGTGAGCAGTTCTTC.

The chain is built from TRBV6-2 or TRBV6-3 and TRBJ1-6; TRBD1 might be the D (6 bases). This CDR3 has 15 amino acids. Germline lookup yields CDR1 MNHEY and CDR2 SVGEGT. Trimming left V 2 bases short and J 7 bases short, with 12 bases between. The CDR3 is CASSYTQGINSPLHF. The CDR3 DNA follows: TGTGCCAGCAGTTACACGCAGGGGATCAATTCACCCCTCCACTTT.

The rearrangement links TRBV29-1 to TRBJ2-5, with TRBD2 identical over 12 bases. Trimming at V came to 6 bases and at J to 5 bases, leaving 7 bases not matched to a gene. In germline, CDR1 is SQVTM, CDR2 ANQGSEA. The CDR3 extends over 14 amino acids. The DNA for the CDR3 is TGCAGCGTGCAGACTAGCGGGAGCTACGAGACCCAGTACTTC. It yields the protein CSVQTSGSYETQYF.

The chain is built from TRBV7-9 and TRBJ1-1, with 7 nucleotides matching TRBD1. The CDR3 has 13 amino acids. J was trimmed by 5 bases and V by 4 bases; bases with no gene match: 4. From germline, CDR1 is SEHNR and CDR2 FQNEAQ (reference sequence). The CDR3 protein is CASSSQGGTEAFF. CDR3 DNA: TGTGCCAGCAGCTCTCAGGGGGGAACTGAAGCTTTCTTT.

This chain uses TRBV7-3 with TRBJ2-3; 9 bases match TRBD2. Germline CDR1 is SGHTA and CDR2 is FQGTGA. With 1 base clipped from V and 2 bases from J, the junction kept 4 bases outside the gene matches. CDR3 length: 16 residues. Here the CDR3 DNA reads TGTGCCAGCAGCTTAATCGCGGGGGGGCTCACAGATACGCAGTATTTT. This codes for CASSLIAGGLTDTQYF.

This chain uses TRBV7-6 with TRBJ2-5; D gene uncertain. Per germline, CDR1 SGHVS and CDR2 FNYEAQ. Trimming shortened V by 1 base and J by 5 bases, and 5 bases separated the two germline ends. The CDR3 is made up of 12 amino acids. This CDR3 reads CASSLDGETQYF. CDR3 DNA: TGTGCCAGCAGCTTAGATGGCGAGACCCAGTACTTC.

The genes are TRBV28 and TRBJ2-7, with 13 bases fitting TRBD2. Germline V gene lookup returns CDR1 MDHEN and CDR2 SYDVKM. V gave up 11 bases and J gave up 8 bases; unmatched junction bases: 9. This CDR3 contains 13 residues. The CDR3 sequence is CAGSGGLAGQQYF. The CDR3 nucleotides are TGTGCCGGCTCAGGGGGACTAGCGGGACAGCAGTACTTC.

This rearrangement joins TRBV2 to TRBJ1-6, with TRBD1 identical over 8 bases. Trimming at V came to 3 bases and at J to 9 bases, leaving 7 bases not matched to a gene. Germline V gene data show CDR1 as SNHLY and CDR2 as FYNNEI. CDR3 length: 15 amino acids. CDR3: CASSDRGPRISPLHF. CDR3 nucleotides: TGTGCCAGCAGTGACAGGGGGCCAAGGATTTCACCCCTCCACTTT.

The gene calls are TRBV15 and TRBJ2-1; TRBD2 matches 8 bases. The CDR3 has 15 amino acids. V was clipped by 1 base and J by 13 bases; unmatched bases: 12. Germline-derived CDR1 and CDR2 are LNHNV and YYDKDF (reference sequence). CDR3 sequence (DNA): TGTGCCACCAGCAGAGGGGGCCCGGCCGGGGGGGATCAGTTCTTC. This sequence encodes CATSRGGPAGGDQFF.

The CDR3 reads CASSLIAGDSDTQYF. CDR3 coding DNA: TGCGCCAGCAGCTTGATAGCGGGGGATTCAGATACGCAGTATTTT. This chain connects TRBV5-1 to TRBJ2-3; 9 bases match TRBD2. CDR3 length equals 15 residues. Germline V gene data show CDR1 as SGHRS and CDR2 as YFSETQ. Germline trimming cut 1 base from V and 4 bases from J; bases unmatched to any gene: 4.

The V and J genes are TRBV2 and TRBJ2-3; 8 nucleotides align to TRBD1. This CDR3 is 17 amino acids long. The germline V gene encodes CDR1 SNHLY and CDR2 FYNNEI. V gave up 0 bases and J gave up 0 bases; unmatched junction bases: 5. Written as DNA, the CDR3 is TGTGCCAGCAGTGAAGCTTTTCGGGACAGGAGCACAGATACGCAGTATTTT. Translation gives CASSEAFRDRSTDTQYF.

This clonotype was counted once. The chain is built from TRBV27 and TRBJ2-3; D could derive from TRBD1 or TRBD2 (5 bases each). Germline assignment: CDR1 MNHEY and CDR2 SMNVEV (reference sequence). CDR3 size: 15 residues. V lost 5 bases, J lost 0 bases, and 12 bases lay in between. CDR3 protein: CASSPGASSTDTQYF. The CDR3 coding sequence is TGTGCCAGCAGTCCCGGGGCCTCTAGCACAGATACGCAGTATTTT.

The V gene is TRBV29-1, the J gene TRBJ2-1, with D possibly being TRBD2 (6 bases). Germline CDR1 SQVTM, CDR2 ANQGSEA. This CDR3 comprises 12 residues. Trimming removed 4 bases at V and 4 bases at J, with 8 bases between. As DNA, the CDR3 is TGCAGCGTTGGACTAGGTTACAATGAGCAGTTCTTC. Protein: CSVGLGYNEQFF.

This clonotype was seen a few times. The chain joins TRBV7-9 to TRBJ2-3; no clear D. Germline loops: CDR1 SEHNR, CDR2 FQNEAQ (reference sequence). The V and J ends lost 1 base and 2 bases respectively, with 10 bases between them. The CDR3 runs 15 residues. This CDR3 reads CASSLESAATDTQYF. The CDR3 nucleotides are TGTGCCAGCAGCTTAGAGTCCGCTGCCACAGATACGCAGTATTTT.

This clonotype was counted only a few times. This chain connects TRBV3-1 to TRBJ2-7; perhaps TRBD2 as D (5 bases). This CDR3 is 14 amino acids long. CDR1 is LGHDT and CDR2 is YNNKEL in the germline V gene (reference sequence). V gave up 4 bases and J gave up 5 bases, with 15 bases separating them. CDR3 loop: CASSLRDPRDEQYF. CDR3 DNA: TGTGCCAGCAGCCTCCGGGATCCAAGGGACGAGCAGTACTTC.

The CDR3 sequence is CASSYSGGGRRETQYF. The CDR3 DNA reads as TGCGCCAGCAGCTACTCTGGCGGGGGGCGGCGAGAGACCCAGTACTTC. The chain uses TRBV5-1 and TRBJ2-5, with 8 bases fitting TRBD2. The CDR3 is made up of 16 amino acids. The ends lost 3 bases at V and 4 bases at J; junction bases unmatched: 11. Germline CDR1 is SGHRS and CDR2 is YFSETQ.

V and J are TRBV29-1 and TRBJ2-3; TRBD2 matches 14 bases. After removal of 7 bases from V and 7 bases from J, the junction contained 13 bases not matched to a gene. The CDR3 is 16 residues long. The germline V gene has CDR1 SQVTM and CDR2 ANQGSEA. The CDR3 nucleotides are TGCAGCGCCGGATTCGGGACTAGCGGGAGAAGGAATACGCAGTATTTT. It specifies CSAGFGTSGRRNTQYF.

The CDR3 reads CSARDYSDTYEQYF. The CDR3 bases are TGCAGTGCTAGAGATTACAGTGACACCTACGAGCAGTACTTC. This chain joins TRBV20-1 and TRBJ2-7; no reliable D call. Germline loops: CDR1 DFQATT, CDR2 SNEGSKA (reference sequence). V was clipped by 0 bases and J by 2 bases, with 11 bases between them. CDR3 length equals 14 residues.

This rearrangement joins TRBV11-3 to TRBJ2-7; no reliable D call. Germline V lookup: CDR1 SGHNT, CDR2 YENEEA. CDR3 length equals 12 residues. Deletions cut 3 bases from V and 3 bases from J, with 6 bases between. In DNA form, the CDR3 reads TGTGCCAGCAGCTTCTTCTTCTACGAGCAGTACTTC. Translating it yields CASSFFFYEQYF.

This clonotype was found once. The CDR3 coding sequence is TGTGCCAGCAGGGGGTCGGGACAGGACTACGAGCAGTACTTC. It is translated as CASRGSGQDYEQYF. The rearrangement uses TRBV4-2 and TRBJ2-7, with TRBD1 identical over 8 bases. This CDR3 contains 14 residues. J was trimmed by 3 bases and V by 6 bases; bases with no gene match: 7. Germline loops: CDR1 LGHNA, CDR2 YNFKEQ.

This chain joins TRBV2 and TRBJ1-1, with D unclear. The V end lost 6 bases, the J end lost 1 base, and 6 bases lay between the germline ends. CDR1 and CDR2 (germline): SNHLY, FYNNEI. This CDR3 is 12 amino acids long. CDR3 sequence: CASRDPNTEAFF. In nucleotides, the CDR3 is TGTGCCAGCAGGGACCCGAACACTGAAGCTTTCTTT.